What follows describes a single TCR beta chain. Its cognate antigen is unknown. The data were obtained in a study of cytomegalovirus exposure and HLA in healthy donors. Study-level results: The authors considered a cluster of highly shared sequence variants likely to be a sequencing artifact. Cytomegalovirus association was listed for about 150 TCR beta chains. Analysis was carried out at a later point, and it linked a missense DCLRE1C variant to TCR beta V- and J-gene trimming.

There are 21 residues in the CDR3. V was pared by 5 bases and J by 0 bases, with 19 bases of the junction left unmatched. Germline CDR1 SGHVS, CDR2 FNYEAQ. With 60 Vbeta and 13 Jbeta primers, the PCR was carried out. Profiling relied on immunoSEQ multiplex PCR, and the TCRdb table lists in-frame clones only, not all of them. Its table lists around 150,000 clones. This clonotype originated in a man between 35 and 55 years old in good health and CMV-seronegative. The gene calls are TRBV7-6 and TRBJ1-5; TRBD1 aligns across 10 bases. Sequenced: PBMCs. The CDR3 is CASSNHRDRGQKGYSNQPQHF. As DNA, the CDR3 is TGTGCCAGCAGCAACCACCGGGACAGGGGTCAAAAGGGATATAGCAATCAGCCCCAGCATTTT.